The clone carrying this T cell receptor (beta chain) occurred a few times. This entry is derived from a study of blood T cells in healthy people across ages. Sample-barcoded 5' priming and a J-beta primer mix drove a second PCR of about 7 to 11 cycles. TCRdb processed the 5' RACE reads anew with MiXCR; each CDR3 protein has one entry. The table lists approximately 760,000 distinct CDR3 sequences, roughly 25% of them singletons. Separately, the same data were catalogued under a study of T cells of mothers and their children. From that paper: Biologically related mothers and children overlapped slightly more than unrelated pairs, a non-significant difference.

The sequenced sample was blood. The receptor was derived from a boy between 5 and 17 years old in good health.

The CDR3 is CSATTGHRSYEQYF. CDR3 nucleotides: TGCAGTGCTACGACGGGACACCGCTCCTACGAGCAGTACTTC. V usage is TRBV20-1 and J usage is TRBJ2-7, with a possible D match to TRBD1 (6 bases). This CDR3 comprises 14 residues. Trimming pared 4 bases from V and 0 bases from J, leaving 13 bases between. Germline values: CDR1 DFQATT, CDR2 SNEGSKA (reference sequence).